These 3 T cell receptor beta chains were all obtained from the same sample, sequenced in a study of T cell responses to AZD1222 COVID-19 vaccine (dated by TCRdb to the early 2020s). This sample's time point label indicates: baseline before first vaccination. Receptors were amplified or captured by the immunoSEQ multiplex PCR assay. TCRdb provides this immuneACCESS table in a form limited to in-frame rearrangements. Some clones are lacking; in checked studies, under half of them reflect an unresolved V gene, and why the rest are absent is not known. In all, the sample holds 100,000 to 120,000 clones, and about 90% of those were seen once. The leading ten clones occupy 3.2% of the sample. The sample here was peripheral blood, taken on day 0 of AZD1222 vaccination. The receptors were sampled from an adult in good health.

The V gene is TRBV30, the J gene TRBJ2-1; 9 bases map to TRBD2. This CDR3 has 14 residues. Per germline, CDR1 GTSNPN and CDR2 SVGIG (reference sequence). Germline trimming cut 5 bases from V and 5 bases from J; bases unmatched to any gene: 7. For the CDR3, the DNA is TGTGCCTGGGCACCTGTAGCGGGAGACAATGAGCAGTTCTTC. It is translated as CAWAPVAGDNEQFF.

CDR3 DNA: TGTGCCAGCAGTGAAGGGGACAGGGCCCACGAGCAGTACTTC. Its protein product is CASSEGDRAHEQYF. This rearrangement joins TRBV2 to TRBJ2-7, with 9 bases fitting TRBD1. CDR3 length: 14 residues. V was pared by 1 base and J by 5 bases, with 3 bases of the junction left unmatched. Germline lookup yields CDR1 SNHLY and CDR2 FYNNEI. Filled out from reference TRBV2 and TRBJ2-7, the complete variable domain reads EPEVTQTPSHQVTQMGQEVILRCVPISNHLYFYWYRQILGQKVEFLVSFYNNEISEKSEIFDDQFSVERPDGSNFTLKIRSTKLEDSAMYFCASSEGDRAHEQYFGPGTRLTVT.

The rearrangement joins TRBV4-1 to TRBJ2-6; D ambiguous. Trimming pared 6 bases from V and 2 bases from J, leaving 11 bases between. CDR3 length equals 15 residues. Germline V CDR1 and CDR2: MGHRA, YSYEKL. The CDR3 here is CASRKTLAGANVLTF. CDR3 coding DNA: TGCGCCAGCAGGAAGACCTTGGCTGGGGCCAACGTCCTGACTTTC.